A selection of T cell receptor beta chains follows, all from one sample in a study of cytomegalovirus exposure and HLA in healthy donors. Profiling relied on immunoSEQ multiplex PCR, and the TCRdb table lists in-frame clones only, not all of them. The sample records under 110,000 clones, roughly 85% being singletons. The sample comprised PBMCs. The receptors derive from a man younger than 40 in good health and CMV-seronegative. The CDR3 runs from the conserved cysteine through the conserved F or W. The D gene is left open where the match is weak. Not every row has a clone size; where given, it reads once, few, many or a size class.

j_call: TRBJ2-3
clone_size: NA
d_call: NA
v_call: TRBV10-2
cdr3_nt: TGCGCCAGCAGTACTAGCAGTATAACAGATACGCAGTATTTT
cdr3_aa: CASSTSSITDTQYF

j_call: TRBJ2-5
clone_size: NA
d_call: NA
v_call: TRBV7-6
cdr3_nt: TGTGCCAGTAGCTTCGACCAAGAGACCCAGTACTTC
cdr3_aa: CASSFDQETQYF

j_call: TRBJ2-7
clone_size: once
d_call: NA
v_call: TRBV6-5
cdr3_nt: TGTGCCAGCAGTTACTCTGCGCGGGGGCAGTACGAGCAGTACTTC
cdr3_aa: CASSYSARGQYEQYF

j_call: TRBJ2-5
clone_size: once
d_call: TRBD2
v_call: TRBV15
cdr3_nt: TGTGCCACCAGCGTGACTAGCGGGGGGGCCGAAGAGACCCAGTACTTC
cdr3_aa: CATSVTSGGAEETQYF

j_call: TRBJ2-1
clone_size: NA
d_call: NA
v_call: TRBV5-6
cdr3_nt: TGTGCCAGCAGCCACAGGGTCGGGGAGCAGTTCTTC
cdr3_aa: CASSHRVGEQFF

j_call: TRBJ2-3
clone_size: NA
d_call: TRBD1
v_call: TRBV6-1
cdr3_nt: TGTGCCAGCAGTGAGGGGACAGGGGGCCCAGATACGCAGTATTTT
cdr3_aa: CASSEGTGGPDTQYF

j_call: TRBJ2-1
clone_size: NA
d_call: NA
v_call: TRBV7-6
cdr3_nt: TGTGCCAGCAGCTTAGCGCGGGGCGGCTCCTACAATGAGCAGTTCTTC
cdr3_aa: CASSLARGGSYNEQFF

j_call: TRBJ1-1
clone_size: NA
d_call: NA
v_call: TRBV2
cdr3_nt: TGTGCCAGCAGTATGGGAGGAGGCACTGAAGCTTTCTTT
cdr3_aa: CASSMGGGTEAFF

j_call: TRBJ1-4
clone_size: NA
d_call: TRBD1
v_call: TRBV28
cdr3_nt: TGTGCCAGCAACACAGGGGAGGAAAAACTGTTTTTT
cdr3_aa: CASNTGEEKLFF

j_call: TRBJ2-1
clone_size: NA
d_call: TRBD2
v_call: TRBV4-3
cdr3_nt: TGCGCCAGCAGCCAAGATGAGTCCCCGGGACTAGCGGGAAATGAGCAGTTCTTC
cdr3_aa: CASSQDESPGLAGNEQFF

j_call: TRBJ2-3
clone_size: NA
d_call: TRBD1
v_call: TRBV7-9
cdr3_nt: TGTGCCAGCAGCTCCGGGACAGGGGGTTTAGATACGCAGTATTTT
cdr3_aa: CASSSGTGGLDTQYF

j_call: TRBJ2-3
clone_size: NA
d_call: NA
v_call: TRBV5-1
cdr3_nt: TGCGCCAGCAGCTTGACGGTTAGCACAGATACGCAGTATTTT
cdr3_aa: CASSLTVSTDTQYF

j_call: TRBJ1-4
clone_size: NA
d_call: TRBD1
v_call: TRBV7-2
cdr3_nt: TGTGCCAGCAGCTTGGTGGGACAGGCGCAAAAACTGTTTTTT
cdr3_aa: CASSLVGQAQKLFF

j_call: TRBJ2-5
clone_size: NA
d_call: TRBD1
v_call: TRBV5-6
cdr3_nt: TGTGCCAGCAGCTCAGGACAGGGGGCGAGGGAGACCCAGTACTTC
cdr3_aa: CASSSGQGARETQYF

j_call: TRBJ1-1
clone_size: NA
d_call: NA
v_call: TRBV7-2
cdr3_nt: TGTGCCAGCAGCTTTAGGTCCGGAGATATGGCTTTCTTT
cdr3_aa: CASSFRSGDMAFF

j_call: TRBJ2-5
clone_size: NA
d_call: NA
v_call: TRBV5-1
cdr3_nt: TGCGCCAGCAGCTTGGCAAGCCGTCTACTAGAGACCCAGTACTTC
cdr3_aa: CASSLASRLLETQYF

j_call: TRBJ1-4
clone_size: NA
d_call: NA
v_call: TRBV4-1
cdr3_nt: TGCGCCAGCAGCCAAACGAACTCGTTGCTGTTTTTT
cdr3_aa: CASSQTNSLLFF

j_call: TRBJ2-3
clone_size: once
d_call: NA
v_call: TRBV4-1
cdr3_nt: TGCGCCAGCAGCCGTGGACAGTCCACAGATACGCAGTATTTT
cdr3_aa: CASSRGQSTDTQYF

j_call: TRBJ1-6
clone_size: NA
d_call: NA
v_call: TRBV2
cdr3_nt: TGTGCCAGCAAACGATCGACAGCGAATAATTCACCCCTCCACTTT
cdr3_aa: CASKRSTANNSPLHF

j_call: TRBJ2-1
clone_size: NA
d_call: TRBD1
v_call: TRBV6-5
cdr3_nt: TGTGCCAGCAGGGGGACAGGATCCTACAATGAGCAGTTCTTC
cdr3_aa: CASRGTGSYNEQFF

j_call: TRBJ2-3
clone_size: NA
d_call: TRBD2
v_call: TRBV4-1
cdr3_nt: TGCGCCAGCAGCCAGAGGGGACTAGCGGGGGGGAGTACGCAGTATTTT
cdr3_aa: CASSQRGLAGGSTQYF

j_call: TRBJ2-3
clone_size: NA
d_call: TRBD2
v_call: TRBV25-1
cdr3_nt: TGTGCCAGCAGTGACCAAAGCGGGAGAGGAGATACGCAGTATTTT
cdr3_aa: CASSDQSGRGDTQYF

j_call: TRBJ1-4
clone_size: NA
d_call: NA
v_call: TRBV29-1
cdr3_nt: TGCAGCGCCAAGGGAGGGGGGAATGAAAAACTGTTTTTT
cdr3_aa: CSAKGGGNEKLFF

j_call: TRBJ1-5
clone_size: NA
d_call: NA
v_call: TRBV2
cdr3_nt: TGTGCCAGCAGTGATGACAGTTATAGCAATCAGCCCCAGCATTTT
cdr3_aa: CASSDDSYSNQPQHF

j_call: TRBJ2-6
clone_size: NA
d_call: NA
v_call: TRBV5-4
cdr3_nt: TGTGCCAGCAGCTTGGCCGGGGGACTTGGGGCCAACGTCCTGACTTTC
cdr3_aa: CASSLAGGLGANVLTF

j_call: TRBJ2-7
clone_size: NA
d_call: NA
v_call: TRBV27
cdr3_nt: TGTGCCAGCAGTGCCGGACAAACCTACGAGCAGTACTTC
cdr3_aa: CASSAGQTYEQYF

j_call: TRBJ2-6
clone_size: once
d_call: NA
v_call: TRBV13
cdr3_nt: TGTGCCAGCAGCTTCAGAGGGGCCAACGTCCTGACTTTC
cdr3_aa: CASSFRGANVLTF

j_call: TRBJ2-2
clone_size: NA
d_call: TRBD2
v_call: TRBV13
cdr3_nt: TGTGCCAGCAGCTCCCCTAGCGGGAGAAGGATCGGGGAGCTGTTTTTT
cdr3_aa: CASSSPSGRRIGELFF

j_call: TRBJ1-5
clone_size: NA
d_call: NA
v_call: TRBV27
cdr3_nt: TGTGCCAGCAGTTCGGGGGTTAGTGGCAATCAGCCCCAGCATTTT
cdr3_aa: CASSSGVSGNQPQHF

j_call: TRBJ1-4
clone_size: NA
d_call: NA
v_call: TRBV9
cdr3_nt: TGTGCCAGCAGCGTAATGGAGGGGCCTAATGAAAAACTGTTTTTT
cdr3_aa: CASSVMEGPNEKLFF

j_call: TRBJ2-7
clone_size: NA
d_call: NA
v_call: TRBV27
cdr3_nt: TGTGCCAGCAGTTTAGGTCGCGGGTACGAGCAGTACTTC
cdr3_aa: CASSLGRGYEQYF

j_call: TRBJ2-7
clone_size: NA
d_call: NA
v_call: TRBV29-1
cdr3_nt: TGCAGCGCGTCCCCGGGGGGCAGGGGCTACGAGCAGTACTTC
cdr3_aa: CSASPGGRGYEQYF

j_call: TRBJ2-4
clone_size: NA
d_call: NA
v_call: TRBV5-4
cdr3_nt: TGTGCCAGCAGCGTCGACAGCGCAACAACCCCTAGAAACTTC
cdr3_aa: CASSVDSATTPRNF

j_call: TRBJ1-2
clone_size: once
d_call: NA
v_call: TRBV5-5
cdr3_nt: TGTGCCAGCCGCCAACAGGGACGTGGCTACACCTTC
cdr3_aa: CASRQQGRGYTF

j_call: TRBJ2-6
clone_size: few
d_call: NA
v_call: TRBV7-9
cdr3_nt: TGTGCCAGCAGCTTAGGTGACAGCTCTGGGGCCAACGTCCTGACTTTC
cdr3_aa: CASSLGDSSGANVLTF

j_call: TRBJ2-3
clone_size: NA
d_call: NA
v_call: TRBV30
cdr3_nt: TGTGCCTGGAGCCCCGGCCTCGGGGATACGCAGTATTTT
cdr3_aa: CAWSPGLGDTQYF

j_call: TRBJ1-1
clone_size: NA
d_call: TRBD1
v_call: TRBV29-1
cdr3_nt: TGCAGCGTCGCGGACAGGAAGACTGAAGCTTTCTTT
cdr3_aa: CSVADRKTEAFF

j_call: TRBJ2-1
clone_size: NA
d_call: NA
v_call: TRBV23-1
cdr3_nt: TGCGCCAGCAGTCAGAGGGCTTTCTCCTACAATGAGCAGTTCTTC
cdr3_aa: CASSQRAFSYNEQFF

j_call: TRBJ1-3
clone_size: NA
d_call: NA
v_call: TRBV28
cdr3_nt: TGTGCCAGCAGTTTATTGCAACGGCGGGGAAACACCATATATTTT
cdr3_aa: CASSLLQRRGNTIYF

j_call: TRBJ1-2
clone_size: NA
d_call: NA
v_call: TRBV9
cdr3_nt: TGTGCCAGCAGCGTAGCAGTGGAGGTGGGTGCACCTTATGGCTACACCTTC
cdr3_aa: CASSVAVEVGAPYGYTF

j_call: TRBJ2-3
clone_size: NA
d_call: NA
v_call: TRBV7-9
cdr3_nt: TGTGCCAGCAGCGGGGGGTTGAACACAGATACGCAGTATTTT
cdr3_aa: CASSGGLNTDTQYF

j_call: TRBJ1-3
clone_size: NA
d_call: TRBD1
v_call: TRBV25-1
cdr3_nt: TGTGCCAGCAGTGAACAGGGACAGCTATCTGGAAACACCATATATTTT
cdr3_aa: CASSEQGQLSGNTIYF

j_call: TRBJ1-1
clone_size: NA
d_call: NA
v_call: TRBV21-1
cdr3_nt: TGTGCCAGCCGTCTTCCGGGACAGGGGCTAGCTGAAGCTTTCTTT
cdr3_aa: CASRLPGQGLAEAFF

j_call: TRBJ1-1
clone_size: few
d_call: NA
v_call: TRBV4-1
cdr3_nt: TGCGCCAGCAGCCAGTCCCAGTTAAACACTGAAGCTTTCTTT
cdr3_aa: CASSQSQLNTEAFF

j_call: TRBJ1-1
clone_size: once
d_call: TRBD1
v_call: TRBV2
cdr3_nt: TGTGCCAGTAATCCTGGACAGGGAGTGTACACTGAAGCTTTCTTT
cdr3_aa: CASNPGQGVYTEAFF

j_call: TRBJ2-7
clone_size: few
d_call: NA
v_call: TRBV30
cdr3_nt: TGTGCCTGGAGTGGTCAGGGGCTGGGCGAGCAGTACTTC
cdr3_aa: CAWSGQGLGEQYF

j_call: TRBJ2-5
clone_size: NA
d_call: NA
v_call: TRBV5-6
cdr3_nt: TGTGCCAGCACCCGGCAGGGCTACCAAGAGACCCAGTACTTC
cdr3_aa: CASTRQGYQETQYF

j_call: TRBJ1-5
clone_size: NA
d_call: NA
v_call: TRBV30
cdr3_nt: TGTGCCTGGAGTGTAGGCTCAGGCCGCAATCAGCCCCAGCATTTT
cdr3_aa: CAWSVGSGRNQPQHF

j_call: TRBJ2-5
clone_size: NA
d_call: TRBD2
v_call: TRBV13
cdr3_nt: TGTGCCAGCAGCGATACTAGCGGGGGGAAGACCCAGTACTTC
cdr3_aa: CASSDTSGGKTQYF

j_call: TRBJ1-1
clone_size: NA
d_call: TRBD1
v_call: TRBV6-5
cdr3_nt: TGTGCCAGCAGTTCGGACAGGGAGGTTCATCGGACTGAAGCTTTCTTT
cdr3_aa: CASSSDREVHRTEAFF

j_call: TRBJ2-1
clone_size: NA
d_call: TRBD2
v_call: TRBV10-1
cdr3_nt: TGCGCCAGCATCCCGGGCGGGGGGCCAAACAATGAGCAGTTCTTC
cdr3_aa: CASIPGGGPNNEQFF

j_call: TRBJ1-1
clone_size: once
d_call: NA
v_call: TRBV4-1
cdr3_nt: TGCGCCAGCAGCCTCCGGGCAGGGTTTGAAGCTTTCTTT
cdr3_aa: CASSLRAGFEAFF

j_call: TRBJ2-7
clone_size: NA
d_call: NA
v_call: TRBV10-3
cdr3_nt: TGTGCCATCAGTGAGGACCAATCAGGGATTGAGCAGTACTTC
cdr3_aa: CAISEDQSGIEQYF

j_call: TRBJ2-3
clone_size: NA
d_call: NA
v_call: TRBV7-9
cdr3_nt: TGTGCCAGCGGCGCCGCGGCTAGCACAGATACGCAGTATTTT
cdr3_aa: CASGAAASTDTQYF